This T cell receptor beta chain was sequenced during a study of blood T cell repertoires in COVID-19. Profiling relied on immunoSEQ multiplex PCR, and the TCRdb table lists in-frame clones only, not all of them. The table lists 110,000 to 150,000 clones, almost 90% of them singletons, with under 12% in the top ten. A word on this clone: This same CDR3 is encoded by further DNA sequences in the sample.

The TCR was taken from a man in his fifties with active or convalescent COVID-19. The sample comprised peripheral blood.

CDR3 in amino acids: CATSDDRGRTDTQYF. The DNA for the CDR3 is TGTGCCACCAGTGATGACAGGGGGCGGACAGATACGCAGTATTTT. The chain employs TRBV24-1 and TRBJ2-3; TRBD1 matches 10 bases. Germline lookup yields CDR1 KGHDR and CDR2 SFDVKD. The CDR3 length is 15 residues. V shed 3 bases, J shed 3 bases, and the junction held 2 bases outside the gene matches.